This T cell receptor (beta chain) derives from a study of CD8 T cells in Susac syndrome. CD8+ and CD4+ T cells taken from blood had their TCR beta sequenced. The multiple sclerosis control group consisted of treatment-naive patients whose relapsing-remitting disease, which was either stable or active, fulfilled revised McDonald criteria. FACS enriched CD8+ TEMRA cells, while bulk CD8+ and CD4+ were negatively isolated. The CDR3 loop spans 16 amino acids. Trimming took 3 bases from V and 5 from J; bases not matched to a gene: 15. Per germline, CDR1 DFQATT and CDR2 SNEGSKA (reference sequence). An amount of RNA that ranged from about 0.45 to 1 ug was reverse transcribed with random hexamers. The immunoSEQ assay covered 54 Vbeta and 13 Jbeta segments for CDR3. TCRdb analysed the immunoSEQ multiplex PCR reads with MiXCR anew, one entry per CDR3 protein. The data show 250,000 to 300,000 distinct CDR3 sequences, 70% to 90% seen once.

This chain uses TRBV20-1 with TRBJ1-2; TRBD1 matches at 7 bases. The material sequenced was CD8+ T cells from PBMCs. This sequence originates from a human donor with multiple sclerosis. As DNA, the CDR3 is TGCAGTGCTAGTACCCCCCCCAGGGGGGGATGGTATGGCTACACCTTC. Residues: CSASTPPRGGWYGYTF.